Shown below are 13 T cell receptor beta chains from a single sample sequenced in a study of T cells in Graves' hyperthyroidism and ophthalmopathy. RNA transcripts yielded amplified TCR beta CDR3 regions. RT-PCR in the first round (using the HTBI primer set) targeted the TCR CDR3. MiXCR, applied by TCRdb to the multiplex PCR reads, yields one record per CDR3 protein. The table has fewer than 750,000 distinct CDR3 sequences, about 14% seen once; the top ten hold around 12%. Sequencing was carried out using blood. The source is a woman aged 45-59 years with Graves' ophthalmopathy.

This clonotype has ten or more counts. This chain joins TRBV20-1 and TRBJ1-2; 8 bases align to TRBD1. The CDR3 consists of 12 residues. Germline V gene lookup returns CDR1 DFQATT and CDR2 SNEGSKA (reference sequence). With V trimmed by 7 bases and J by 3 bases, 4 bases remained unmatched. CDR3 nucleotides: TGCAGTGTACCGGACAGGGACTATGGCTACACCTTC. Translation: CSVPDRDYGYTF.

On this clonotype itself: Since a much larger clone is just one base distant, this may be a read error. The chain has TRBV10-3 and TRBJ2-7, with D possibly TRBD1 on 5 matching bases. CDR3 length: 13 residues. Germline CDR1 ENHRY, CDR2 SYGVKD. CDR3 protein: CAIGTAAGNEQCF. DNA for the CDR3: TGTGCCATCGGTACTGCGGCAGGGAACGAGCAGTGCTTC.

This clonotype was detected many times. The rearrangement links TRBV6-1 to TRBJ1-1; D gene ambiguous. Germline V CDR1 and CDR2: MNHNS, SASEGT. V was clipped by 2 bases and J by 0 bases, with 13 bases between them. This CDR3 is 16 amino acids long. Here the CDR3 reads CASSEIWRQLNTEAFF. The CDR3 region has the DNA TGTGCCAGCAGTGAAATTTGGCGACAATTGAACACTGAAGCTTTCTTT.

This clonotype was observed once. Germline and junction disagree at one end, which may indicate a read error. The chain employs TRBV5-8 and TRBJ1-3; no clear D. The CDR3 length is 15 residues. The germline V gene has CDR1 SGHTS and CDR2 YDEGEE. The CDR3 nucleotides read TGTGCCAGCACCTTGGACGGCTTCTCTGGAAACACCATATATTTT. It encodes CASTLDGFSGNTIYF.

This clonotype was observed many times. The DNA for the CDR3 is TGCGCCAGCAGCGCGCGACAGGACGGGGGCACTGAAGCTTTCTTT. Protein product: CASSARQDGGTEAFF. The chain recombines TRBV5-1 with TRBJ1-1, with a tentative D call TRBD1 (6 bases). Trimming took off 4 bases at V and 4 bases at J, with 17 bases between the two ends. Germline lookup yields CDR1 SGHRS and CDR2 YFSETQ. The CDR3 is 15 amino acids.

This chain uses TRBV6-5 with TRBJ1-1; no clear D. This CDR3 is built from 15 residues. Trimming pared 0 bases from V and 1 base from J, leaving 9 bases between. The germline V gene has CDR1 MNHEY and CDR2 SVGAGI. The CDR3 DNA reads TGTGCCAGCAGTTACTCGGCATCTTCGAACACTGAAGCTTTCTTT. It translates to CASSYSASSNTEAFF.

The sample holds many counts of this clonotype. J is TRBJ2-4 and V is TRBV7-8; TRBD2 agrees at 14 bases. CDR1 and CDR2 from the germline V gene are SGHVS and FQNEAQ. The length of the CDR3 is 19 residues. The V segment lost 1 base and the J segment 0 bases; nucleotides outside the gene matches: 5. CDR3 coding DNA: TGTGCCAGCAGCTTAGGGAGACTAGCGGGAGGGCTAGCCAAAAACATTCAGTACTTC. This gives the protein CASSLGRLAGGLAKNIQYF.

The table lists this clonotype with many counts. V gene TRBV30 combines with J gene TRBJ1-2; the D is unclear. CDR3 size: 12 residues. The germline V and J ends were trimmed by 2 bases and 8 bases, with 12 bases remaining between them. Looked up from germline, CDR1 is GTSNPN and CDR2 is SVGIG (reference sequence). DNA of the CDR3: TGTGCCTGGAGTCTTACCCTGGGCGGCTACACCTTC. Translated, it gives CAWSLTLGGYTF.

This clonotype was seen only a few times. The V and J genes are TRBV27 and TRBJ2-7; 9 bases align to TRBD2. From germline, CDR1 is MNHEY and CDR2 SMNVEV (reference sequence). The CDR3 totals 16 residues. Germline trimming cut 3 bases from V and 2 bases from J; bases unmatched to any gene: 8. The CDR3 DNA is TGTGCCAGCAGTTTTTCCCCTAGCGGGACCACCTACGAGCAGTACTTC. Residues: CASSFSPSGTTYEQYF.

In this sample, this clonotype turned up a few times. The chain combines TRBV4-3 with TRBJ2-3, with D possibly matching TRBD1 (5 bases). Germline assignment: CDR1 LGHNA and CDR2 YSLEER. Trimming removed 0 bases from V and 2 bases from J, with 12 bases in between. This CDR3 region has 16 residues. The CDR3 DNA is TGCGCCAGCAGCCAAGATGGCAGGGCCTACACAGATACGCAGTATTTT. It yields the protein CASSQDGRAYTDTQYF.

This clonotype was seen a handful of times. The rearrangement links TRBV19 to TRBJ2-5; 9 bases are shared with TRBD2. This CDR3 comprises 15 residues. CDR1 LNHDA and CDR2 SQIVND come from the germline V gene (reference sequence). With 6 bases clipped from V and 2 bases from J, the junction kept 7 bases outside the gene matches. CDR3 loop: CASRPGLATQETQYF. The CDR3 nucleotides are TGTGCCAGTAGACCGGGACTAGCTACTCAAGAGACCCAGTACTTC.

This clonotype occurred many times. The chain uses TRBV28 and TRBJ2-1; TRBD2 agrees at 8 bases. This CDR3 is 16 amino acids long. CDR1 and CDR2 (germline): MDHEN, SYDVKM. The ends lost 6 bases at V and 4 bases at J; junction bases unmatched: 11. CDR3: CASRPGVAGLYNEQFF. The CDR3 DNA reads as TGTGCCAGCAGACCCGGGGTAGCGGGACTTTACAATGAGCAGTTCTTC.

J is TRBJ2-7 and V is TRBV19, with 7 bases aligning to TRBD2. Germline V gives CDR1 LNHDA, CDR2 SQIVND (reference sequence). The CDR3 covers 17 residues. Losses at the gene ends were 5 bases for V and 3 bases for J; bases not matched to a gene: 16. The CDR3 sequence is CASSQPRGGSGVYEQYF. The DNA of the CDR3 is TGTGCCAGTAGTCAACCCCGAGGCGGGAGTGGGGTCTACGAGCAGTACTTC.